The 24 T cell receptor beta chains below come from one sample, sequenced in a study of blood T cell repertoires in COVID-19. Here immunoSEQ multiplex PCR was the method, and the copy in TCRdb shows in-frame clones only, minus some. The table shows about 180,000 clones, with 80% to 85% occurring only once. The sample taken for sequencing was peripheral blood. The receptor source for this set is a woman in her 40s with COVID-19, enrolled during active disease.

The chain carries TRBV5-1 and TRBJ2-7; 12 nucleotides line up with TRBD2. The germline CDR1 and CDR2 sequences are SGHRS and YFSETQ. The CDR3 totals 16 residues. Trimming at V came to 6 bases and at J to 1 base, leaving 8 bases not matched to a gene. The CDR3 region is CASNIGTSGLSYEQYF. The CDR3 nucleotides are TGCGCCAGCAACATTGGGACTAGCGGGCTATCCTACGAGCAGTACTTC.

The chain carries TRBV24-1 and TRBJ1-5; the D is unclear. Looked up from germline, CDR1 is KGHDR and CDR2 is SFDVKD. V lost 3 bases to trimming and J lost 1 base, with 15 bases between them. CDR3 length equals 17 residues. In DNA form, the CDR3 reads TGTGCCACCAGTGATCCGCGGTCTGGCGGGAGCAATCAGCCCCAGCATTTT. Residues: CATSDPRSGGSNQPQHF.

The chain combines TRBV10-3 with TRBJ1-3, with TRBD1 matching over 8 bases. The V gene end was trimmed by 0 bases and the J gene end by 4 bases; junction bases not matched to a gene: 8. From germline, CDR1 is ENHRY and CDR2 SYGVKD. The CDR3 loop spans 17 amino acids. The CDR3 protein is CAISESKPGGNGNTIYF. The CDR3 DNA reads TGTGCCATCAGTGAGTCGAAACCAGGGGGCAACGGAAACACCATATATTTT.

This chain connects TRBV28 to TRBJ2-5; 11 bases line up with TRBD1. Germline assignment: CDR1 MDHEN and CDR2 SYDVKM. CDR3 length: 16 residues. V lost 6 bases, J lost 5 bases, and 11 bases stayed unmatched. CDR3 sequence (DNA): TGTGCCAGCAGCCCCAGGGACAGGGGGATGATCGAGACCCAGTACTTC. Residues: CASSPRDRGMIETQYF. The variable domain in full, completed from reference TRBV28 and TRBJ2-5, reads DVKVTQSSRYLVKRTGEKVFLECVQDMDHENMFWYRQDPGLGLRLIYFSYDVKMKEKGDIPEGYSVSREKKERFSLILESASTNQTSMYLCASSPRDRGMIETQYFGPGTRLLVL.

The chain's CDR3 is CATAEAGVEQTRDTEAFF. The CDR3 DNA is TGTGCCACCGCCGAGGCGGGCGTGGAACAAACAAGAGACACTGAAGCTTTCTTT. The chain is built from TRBV9 and TRBJ1-1, with D unclear. V lost 9 bases and J lost 3, with 30 bases in between. Germline V gives CDR1 SGDLS, CDR2 YYNGEE. This CDR3 spans 18 amino acids.

This chain connects TRBV7-3 to TRBJ1-1; D gene unclear. Germline assignment: CDR1 SGHTA and CDR2 FQGTGA. CDR3 length: 15 residues. Trimming removed 5 bases from V and 5 bases from J, with 18 bases in between. The DNA for the CDR3 is TGTGCCAGCAGCCCTCGTGGAGGAGGCGATACTGAAGCTTTCTTT. Amino acids: CASSPRGGGDTEAFF.

This chain links TRBV6-5 with TRBJ2-3, with a tentative D call TRBD2 (7 bases). The V gene's germline CDR1 is MNHEY and CDR2 SVGAGI. CDR3 length equals 16 residues. V was trimmed by 3 bases and J by 1 base, leaving 14 bases between them. The CDR3 loop reads CASSYIWEGGTDTQYF. The DNA for the CDR3 is TGTGCCAGCAGTTATATTTGGGAGGGGGGCACAGATACGCAGTATTTT.

This chain joins TRBV7-6 and TRBJ1-6; TRBD1 aligns across 9 bases. There are 15 residues in the CDR3. CDR1 and CDR2 (germline): SGHVS, FNYEAQ. V lost 5 bases to trimming and J lost 6 bases; unmatched junction nucleotides: 5. The CDR3 coding sequence is TGTGCCAGCAGCGCGACGGGACAGGGTAATTCACCCCTCCACTTT. Its protein is CASSATGQGNSPLHF.

The sample holds a few counts of this clone. V is TRBV7-6 and J is TRBJ1-1; the D gene is possibly TRBD1 (5 bases). The CDR3 has 15 amino acids. The germline V and J ends were trimmed by 4 bases and 5 bases, with 17 bases remaining between them. Germline assignment: CDR1 SGHVS and CDR2 FNYEAQ. The DNA of the CDR3 is TGTGCCAGCAGCTCAGGGTTGGGGTCGCAGACTGAAGCTTTCTTT. It translates to CASSSGLGSQTEAFF.

The rearrangement uses TRBV16 and TRBJ1-1; 7 nucleotides match TRBD1. Germline V lookup: CDR1 KGHSY, CDR2 FQNENV. J lost 5 bases, V lost 10 bases, and 13 bases had no gene match. The CDR3 loop spans 14 amino acids. CDR3 region: CATARRQGQTEAFF. Here the CDR3 DNA reads TGTGCCACCGCGAGACGACAGGGCCAAACTGAAGCTTTCTTT.

The chain carries TRBV29-1 and TRBJ1-3, with D uncertain. V dropped 5 bases and J dropped 4 bases, with 12 bases sitting between them. Germline CDR1 and CDR2: SQVTM and ANQGSEA. CDR3 length: 13 residues. The CDR3 DNA reads TGCAGCGTTTCGGGAAGGGCCGGAAACACCATATATTTT. This translates into CSVSGRAGNTIYF. The full variable domain, with the rest looked up from reference TRBV29-1 and TRBJ1-3, is SAVISQKPSRDICQRGTSLTIQCQVDSQVTMMFWYRQQPGQSLTLIATANQGSEATYESGFVIDKFPISRPNLTFSTLTVSNMSPEDSSIYLCSVSGRAGNTIYFGEGSWLTVV.

V usage is TRBV28 and J usage is TRBJ1-1, with D unclear. The ends were cut back, 5 bases at V and 4 bases at J, with 11 bases in the middle. The CDR3 contains 13 residues. CDR1 is MDHEN and CDR2 is SYDVKM in the germline V gene. The CDR3 DNA is TGTGCCAGCAGTACCATTCCCGGCACTGAAGCTTTCTTT. Amino acids: CASSTIPGTEAFF.

CDR3 protein: CASSPGAGRNTEAFF. As DNA, the CDR3 is TGCGCCAGCAGCCCGGGAGCGGGGCGGAACACTGAAGCTTTCTTT. The chain links TRBV4-1 to TRBJ1-1; a weak D match, TRBD1 (5 bases). Trimming removed 4 bases at V and 1 base at J, with 13 bases between. This CDR3 comprises 15 residues. The germline gives CDR1 MGHRA, CDR2 YSYEKL.

The V call is TRBV27, the J call TRBJ1-5, with D hard to call. V dropped 2 bases and J dropped 2 bases, with 13 bases sitting between them. Germline V gives CDR1 MNHEY, CDR2 SMNVEV (reference sequence). CDR3 length equals 16 residues. The DNA for the CDR3 is TGTGCCAGCAGTTTAGGTGGAGGGATTGGCAATCAGCCCCAGCATTTT. Its translation is CASSLGGGIGNQPQHF.

This chain links TRBV5-1 with TRBJ2-1, with 10 bases that match TRBD1. The CDR3 spans 15 residues. Germline CDR1 is SGHRS and CDR2 is YFSETQ. J was trimmed by 4 bases and V by 4 bases; bases with no gene match: 5. CDR3 in DNA: TGCGCCAGCAGCCACGGACAGGGGGGATACAATGAGCAGTTCTTC. Amino acids: CASSHGQGGYNEQFF.

V usage is TRBV28 and J usage is TRBJ1-5, with TRBD1 matching over 7 bases. Germline values: CDR1 MDHEN, CDR2 SYDVKM. The CDR3 extends over 18 amino acids. J gave up 2 bases and V 6 bases, and 16 bases lay outside the gene matches. CDR3: CASRSRGRPIGRNQPQHF. In DNA form, the CDR3 reads TGTGCCAGCAGATCAAGGGGGCGCCCTATCGGCCGCAATCAGCCCCAGCATTTT.

The rearrangement uses TRBV28 and TRBJ1-1; 7 nucleotides agree with TRBD1. Losses at the gene ends were 11 bases for V and 11 bases for J; bases not matched to a gene: 14. The CDR3 consists of 12 residues. Germline-derived CDR1 and CDR2 are MDHEN and SYDVKM. CDR3 in DNA: TGTGCCGGCCAGGGGGGAGAGGCTGGCGCTTTCTTT. It codes for CAGQGGEAGAFF.

The chain joins TRBV6-5 to TRBJ1-1; D remains unclear. There are 13 residues in the CDR3. Deletions cut 6 bases from V and 1 base from J, with 9 bases between. The germline CDR1 and CDR2 sequences are MNHEY and SVGAGI. CDR3: CASRYDKNTEAFF. The CDR3 bases are TGTGCCAGCAGGTACGACAAGAACACTGAAGCTTTCTTT.

The genes are TRBV6-5 and TRBJ1-2, with D tentatively TRBD1 (5 bases). With 7 bases removed from V and 8 bases from J, the gap between germline ends came to 23 bases. From germline, CDR1 is MNHEY and CDR2 SVGAGI. This CDR3 is built from 15 residues. The CDR3, as DNA: TGTGCCAGCATCCCCTCCCCCATCCAGGGTGTCGGCTACACCTTC. This translates into CASIPSPIQGVGYTF.

This chain connects TRBV9 to TRBJ2-7, with a tentative D call TRBD1 (6 bases). CDR3 length equals 17 residues. The germline gives CDR1 SGDLS, CDR2 YYNGEE. The V gene lost 4 bases and the J gene lost 6 bases, with 26 bases spanning the gap. The CDR3 is CASSPSLLTGHYGEQYF. CDR3 coding DNA: TGTGCCAGCAGCCCAAGCCTTCTGACGGGACACTACGGCGAGCAGTACTTC.

CDR3 nucleotide sequence: TGTGCCAGCAGCTTAGCGGAACGGGAGGGATGGACTGAAGCTTTCTTT. Its protein product is CASSLAEREGWTEAFF. The chain combines TRBV7-8 with TRBJ1-1; D remains ambiguous. The V end lost 0 bases, the J end lost 5 bases, and 16 bases lay between the germline ends. The CDR3 is 16 amino acids. Germline CDR1 SGHVS, CDR2 FQNEAQ.

The J gene is TRBJ2-2, the V gene TRBV6-4; 7 positions match TRBD2. This CDR3 has 17 amino acids. J was trimmed by 2 bases and V by 1 base; bases with no gene match: 7. The V gene's germline CDR1 is MRHNA and CDR2 SNTAGT. The CDR3 reads CASSDWASGENTGELFF. DNA of the CDR3: TGTGCCAGCAGTGACTGGGCTAGCGGTGAAAACACCGGGGAGCTGTTTTTT.

J is TRBJ2-7 and V is TRBV6-5, with D unclear. V was shortened by 1 base and J by 3 bases, with 7 bases between the two germline ends. The length of the CDR3 is 13 residues. Germline CDR1 MNHEY, CDR2 SVGAGI. The CDR3 sequence: CASSYFSHYEQYF. The CDR3 DNA reads TGTGCCAGCAGTTACTTCTCACACTACGAGCAGTACTTC.

This chain links TRBV6-4 with TRBJ1-1; a weak D match, TRBD1 (5 bases). The germline V and J ends were trimmed by 6 bases and 3 bases, with 14 bases remaining between them. Germline CDR1 reads MRHNA; CDR2 reads SNTAGT. This CDR3 comprises 14 residues. The CDR3 coding sequence is TGTGCCAGCAGGTACTTTGACAGCCACACTGAAGCTTTCTTT. This translates into CASRYFDSHTEAFF.